This TCR beta chain came from a study of CD8+CD57+ T cells in acquired aplastic anemia. The overall study: Mean yield of DNA from sorted CD4+ and CD8+ cells was around 3 ug. Regarding the study as a whole: Patients shared about 30 CD8+ CDR3 sequences with controls. A significant difference in CD8+ Simpson's diversity between patients and controls was not found.

Germline CDR1 WSHSY, CDR2 SAAADI. This CDR3 is 13 amino acids long. V gave up 4 bases and J gave up 3 bases, with 9 bases separating them. This clonotype has more than one count but fewer than ten. The antigen is not known. Patients who underwent sequencing had shown CD8+CD57+ cell expansion by flow cytometry. Every patient presented with severe acquired aplastic anemia. Genomic DNA served as template for TCR beta VDJ and CDR3 profiling. TCRdb reprocessed the reads with MiXCR, giving one entry per CDR3 protein. The table records 450,000 to 550,000 distinct CDR3 sequences, around 32% of them present only once.

The clonotype originates from a human donor with aplastic anemia. The chain recombines TRBV10-2 with TRBJ1-1; D uncertain. The sequenced material came from sorted CD4+, CD8+, or CD8+CD57+ T cells (not recorded which) from PBMCs. The CDR3 region has the DNA TGCGCCAGCAGTGTAGGCGGAGACACTGAAGCTTTCTTT. It translates to CASSVGGDTEAFF.